The source of this T cell receptor beta chain is a study of blood T cell repertoires in COVID-19. Study context: Nucleic acid was either cDNA or gDNA, and it came from T cells, B-cell-depleted T cells, or PBMCs.

Germline lookup yields CDR1 SGHNT and CDR2 YENEEA. This CDR3 is 15 amino acids long. The V segment lost 5 bases and the J segment 4 bases; nucleotides outside the gene matches: 8. Original handling: Estimation of nucleated cell counts was performed using reference gene primer amplification. Produced via immunoSEQ multiplex PCR; TCRdb's table is partial and in-frame only. V and J calls and clone size follow that table, whereas D and trimming were derived from the DNA. The sample contains about 71,000 clones, roughly four fifths of which appear only once. The specimen was peripheral blood. V is TRBV11-3 and J is TRBJ2-1; 7 nucleotides match TRBD2. This receptor was identified in a man between 65 and 85 years old with acute or convalescent COVID-19. The CDR3 DNA sequence: TGTGCCAGCAGCCTAAGTCTAGCGGCATACAATGAGCAGTTCTTC. Its translation: CASSLSLAAYNEQFF.